The 26 T cell receptor beta chains presented below share a single source sample, sequenced in a study of blood T cells in healthy people across ages. Sample-barcoded 5' priming and a J-beta primer mix drove a second PCR of roughly 7 to 11 cycles. TCRdb reprocessed the 5' RACE reads via MiXCR and lists one record per CDR3 protein. The sample yields 750,000 or so distinct CDR3 sequences, approximately 25% seen once. This sample was shared with a second study, whose subject was T cells of mothers and their children.

The material sequenced was blood. Receptors were obtained from a boy between 10 and 17 years old in good health.

The chain links TRBV12-3 or TRBV12-4 to TRBJ2-4; 7 positions match TRBD1. The ends lost 6 bases at V and 0 bases at J; junction bases unmatched: 5. The CDR3 contains 15 residues. CDR3 amino acids: CASSVQGIAKNIQYF. CDR3 DNA sequence: TGTGCCAGCAGCGTACAGGGGATAGCCAAAAACATTCAGTACTTC.

This rearrangement joins TRBV5-1 to TRBJ2-3; D tentatively fits TRBD1 or TRBD2 (6 bases each). The length of the CDR3 is 16 residues. Germline CDR1 and CDR2: SGHRS and YFSETQ. The V end was cut by 7 bases, the J end by 0 bases, with 18 bases between. Written as DNA, the CDR3 is TGCGCCAGCCTCTCCGGGGGCTCCTTTAGCACAGATACGCAGTATTTT. Amino acids: CASLSGGSFSTDTQYF.

This clonotype was observed a few times. The chain is built from TRBV14 and TRBJ2-7, with a possible D match to TRBD2 (6 bases). Germline values: CDR1 SGHDN, CDR2 FVKESK. CDR3 size: 15 residues. The V and J ends lost 1 base and 3 bases respectively, with 13 bases between them. CDR3: CASSQGRVPDYEQYF. The CDR3 region has the DNA TGTGCCAGCAGCCAAGGGAGGGTCCCGGACTACGAGCAGTACTTC.

The genes are TRBV12-3 or TRBV12-4 and TRBJ2-5, with a tentative D call TRBD1 (5 bases). The CDR3 spans 15 residues. The V end lost 5 bases, the J end lost 2 bases, and 15 bases lay between the germline ends. Written as DNA, the CDR3 is TGTGCCAGCAGTGCCGCCGGCAGGGCTCAAGAGACCCAGTACTTC. Its protein is CASSAAGRAQETQYF.

This clonotype came up a few times. This rearrangement joins TRBV5-1 to TRBJ2-5; the D gene is possibly TRBD1 (6 bases). V lost 2 bases and J 0 bases, leaving 8 bases between the germline ends. Germline V CDR1 and CDR2: SGHRS, YFSETQ. The CDR3 sequence is 14 residues long. CDR3 bases: TGCGCCAGCAGCTTCTGGACAGACCAAGAGACCCAGTACTTC. Amino acid sequence: CASSFWTDQETQYF.

This sequence joins TRBV7-2 and TRBJ2-1; D may be TRBD1 or TRBD2 (5 bases each). V was shortened by 5 bases and J by 5 bases, with 16 bases between the two germline ends. Germline lookup yields CDR1 SGHTA and CDR2 FQGNSA. The CDR3 contains 15 residues. The CDR3 is CASSVAGTDHNEQFF. CDR3 nucleotides: TGTGCCAGCAGCGTCGCCGGGACGGACCACAATGAGCAGTTCTTC.

This clonotype has a single count. The chain recombines TRBV5-1 with TRBJ2-1; 7 nucleotides agree with TRBD2. The ends lost 0 bases at V and 6 bases at J; junction bases unmatched: 6. Looked up from germline, CDR1 is SGHRS and CDR2 is YFSETQ. The CDR3 sequence is 15 residues long. This CDR3 reads CASSLAAGEVNEQFF. As DNA, the CDR3 is TGCGCCAGCAGCTTGGCCGCGGGAGAGGTCAATGAGCAGTTCTTC.

CDR3 in DNA: TGTGCCAGCAGCTTAAAAGGGGGGACAGGGGGCAACTATGGCTACACCTTC. Amino acid sequence: CASSLKGGTGGNYGYTF. This sequence joins TRBV7-2 and TRBJ1-2, with 12 positions matching TRBD1. Germline lookup yields CDR1 SGHTA and CDR2 FQGNSA. The CDR3 sequence is 17 residues long. Trimming took 2 bases from V and 2 from J; bases not matched to a gene: 6.

The chain couples TRBV6-2 or TRBV6-3 to TRBJ1-6; D gene unclear. Germline-derived CDR1 and CDR2 are MNHEY and SVGEGT. V shed 2 bases and J shed 8 bases, with 10 bases lying between them. The CDR3 runs 14 residues. The DNA of the CDR3 is TGTGCCAGCAGTTACATCGGAGACTATTCACCCCTCCACTTT. Its protein product is CASSYIGDYSPLHF.

In DNA form, the CDR3 reads TGCAGTGCTAGAGTTGGAGCGGGAGGGTTAACAGATACGCAGTATTTT. Translated: CSARVGAGGLTDTQYF. This chain connects TRBV20-1 to TRBJ2-3, with 10 bases lining up with TRBD2. Germline assignment: CDR1 DFQATT and CDR2 SNEGSKA (reference sequence). There are 16 residues in the CDR3. Germline trimming cut 1 base from V and 3 bases from J; bases unmatched to any gene: 7.

A few counts support this clonotype. V and J are TRBV4-3 and TRBJ2-7; 7 bases are shared with TRBD1. The J segment lost 0 bases and the V segment lost 2 bases, leaving 4 bases of the junction unmatched. The CDR3 extends over 15 amino acids. The germline V gene has CDR1 LGHNA and CDR2 YSLEER. DNA of the CDR3: TGCGCCAGCAGCCAACAGACAGGGAGCTCCTACGAGCAGTACTTC. Protein product: CASSQQTGSSYEQYF.

The genes are TRBV6-2 or TRBV6-3 and TRBJ2-1; 8 positions match TRBD1. J gave up 5 bases and V 7 bases, and 10 bases lay outside the gene matches. CDR1 and CDR2 (germline): MNHEY, SVGEGT. The CDR3 contains 15 residues. CDR3 region: CASIPGTGYDNEQFF. Here the CDR3 DNA reads TGTGCCAGCATTCCCGGGACAGGTTACGACAATGAGCAGTTCTTC.

The V and J genes are TRBV6-1 and TRBJ1-2; D remains ambiguous. CDR3 length equals 14 residues. Trimming pared 3 bases from V and 0 bases from J, leaving 8 bases between. The germline CDR1 and CDR2 sequences are MNHNS and SASEGT. The CDR3 is CASSERTANYGYTF. As DNA, the CDR3 is TGTGCCAGCAGTGAGCGGACGGCTAACTATGGCTACACCTTC.

For this clonotype: A much larger clone sits a single nucleotide away, making a read error possible. The chain has TRBV12-3 or TRBV12-4 and TRBJ2-5; D unclear. The V and J ends lost 1 base and 4 bases respectively, with 7 bases between them. CDR3 size: 13 residues. CDR3 amino acids: CASSLGHPETQYF. CDR3 nucleotide sequence: TGTGCCAGCAGTTTAGGGCACCCAGAGACCCAGTACTTC.

This clonotype was detected only a few times. This chain uses TRBV7-2 with TRBJ1-4; no clear D gene. The CDR3 extends over 17 amino acids. Trimming removed 5 bases from V and 3 bases from J, with 19 bases in between. CDR1 and CDR2 from the germline V gene are SGHTA and FQGNSA. DNA for the CDR3: TGTGCCAGCAGCCCTAGGCCCCCCGGGCGGGCTAATGAAAAACTGTTTTTT. This translates into CASSPRPPGRANEKLFF.

The genes are TRBV4-1 and TRBJ2-3, with TRBD2 identical over 11 bases. The CDR3 extends over 17 amino acids. Trimming removed 5 bases from V and 1 base from J; junction bases left unmatched: 8. Germline-derived CDR1 and CDR2 are MGHRA and YSYEKL. CDR3 sequence: CASSGAGTSGGTDTQYF. DNA for the CDR3: TGCGCCAGCAGCGGAGCAGGGACTAGCGGCGGCACAGATACGCAGTATTTT.

The sample holds a few counts of this clonotype. The chain joins TRBV6-1 to TRBJ1-1; the D is unclear. Germline CDR1 is MNHNS and CDR2 is SASEGT. The V end lost 1 base, the J end lost 0 bases, and 9 bases lay between the germline ends. The CDR3 has 15 amino acids. The CDR3 region has the DNA TGTGCCAGCAGTGAAGTGCCGGGAATGAACACTGAAGCTTTCTTT. This gives the protein CASSEVPGMNTEAFF.

This clonotype has more than one count but fewer than ten. The chain has TRBV29-1 and TRBJ2-1; possible D gene TRBD2, 5 bases. V was shortened by 4 bases and J by 6 bases, with 16 bases between the two germline ends. Germline V CDR1 and CDR2: SQVTM, ANQGSEA. CDR3 length: 14 amino acids. DNA of the CDR3: TGCAGCGTTGCGGTTGGACCCGAGGGCAATGAGCAGTTCTTC. Protein: CSVAVGPEGNEQFF.

This clonotype was observed a handful of times. This chain connects TRBV6-5 to TRBJ2-5; D gene unclear. Germline CDR1 and CDR2: MNHEY and SVGAGI. The CDR3 consists of 12 residues. The germline V and J ends were trimmed by 7 bases and 3 bases, with 9 bases remaining between them. In DNA form, the CDR3 reads TGTGCCAGCATGGCCCGAAAAGAGACCCAGTACTTC. Protein product: CASMARKETQYF.

V usage is TRBV27 and J usage is TRBJ2-5; TRBD1 might be the D (6 bases). The CDR3 runs to 16 residues. V lost 6 bases to trimming and J lost 5 bases, with 22 bases between them. From germline, CDR1 is MNHEY and CDR2 SMNVEV (reference sequence). The CDR3 DNA reads TGTGCCAGCAGAGCGGACACGTTAGGGGGTAGGGAGACCCAGTACTTC. It codes for CASRADTLGGRETQYF.

To note about this clonotype: An end of the junction differs from the germline gene, which may be a read error. V is TRBV10-3 and J is TRBJ1-2; tentative D call: TRBD1 (6 bases). The CDR3 contains 15 residues. Germline CDR1 ENHRY, CDR2 SYGVKD. The CDR3 reads CAISEGGQRIDGYTF. Here the CDR3 DNA reads TGTGCCATCAGTGAGGGCGGACAGCGGATTGATGGTTACACCTTC.

This clonotype has a handful of counts. The V gene is TRBV29-1, the J gene TRBJ2-3, with TRBD1 matching over 10 bases. With 7 bases clipped from V and 8 bases from J, the junction kept 12 bases outside the gene matches. Germline assignment: CDR1 SQVTM and CDR2 ANQGSEA. The CDR3 sequence is 14 residues long. The CDR3 loop is CSEGQGTLGGTQYF. The DNA of the CDR3 is TGCAGCGAGGGACAGGGGACCCTGGGGGGTACGCAGTATTTT.

The genes are TRBV29-1 and TRBJ2-2, with TRBD1 matching 7 bases. V lost 7 bases and J lost 2; bases outside the gene matches: 16. Germline V gene sequence: CDR1 SQVTM, CDR2 ANQGSEA. There are 17 residues in the CDR3. The CDR3 DNA follows: TGCAGCGCGCTCGGGACAGAGAAACGTAGTAACACCGGGGAGCTGTTTTTT. Its protein is CSALGTEKRSNTGELFF.

V usage is TRBV7-9 and J usage is TRBJ1-4; D is ambiguous. Trimming shortened V by 6 bases and J by 8 bases, and 10 bases separated the two germline ends. CDR1 is SEHNR, CDR2 FQNEAQ, per germline (reference sequence). The CDR3 is 12 amino acids. CDR3 DNA: TGTGCCAGCAGGGAGTTCGAGGAAAAACTGTTTTTT. Translating it yields CASREFEEKLFF. Based on the CDR3 plus reference TRBV7-9 and TRBJ1-4, the full variable domain is DTGVSQNPRHKITKRGQNVTFRCDPISEHNRLYWYRQTLGQGPEFLTYFQNEAQLEKSRLLSDRFSAERPKGSFSTLEIQRTEQGDSAMYLCASREFEEKLFFGSGTQLSVL.

The chain is built from TRBV5-1 and TRBJ1-4; no clear D. Trimming pared 1 base from V and 2 bases from J, leaving 6 bases between. The germline V gene has CDR1 SGHRS and CDR2 YFSETQ. The CDR3 is made up of 14 amino acids. This CDR3 reads CASSLMGTNEKLFF. The CDR3 nucleotides read TGCGCCAGCAGCTTGATGGGGACTAATGAAAAACTGTTTTTT.

The rearrangement links TRBV7-2 to TRBJ2-5, with 12 bases that match TRBD1. TRBJ2-7 matches the DNA end more closely, so the J call is doubtful. The CDR3 sequence is 15 residues long. Per germline, CDR1 SGHTA and CDR2 FQGNSA. This CDR3 is CASSSGTGGGYEQYF. CDR3 sequence (DNA): TGTGCCAGCAGCTCGGGGACAGGGGGCGGCTACGAGCAGTACTTC.